This T cell receptor beta chain is drawn from a study of T cell repertoires in cytomegalovirus infection (dated by TCRdb to the late 2010s). Broadly, across the study: Peptide stimulations targeted recently identified HLA-C-restricted CMV epitopes, whose presentation resists viral immunomodulation, together with well-studied HLA-B-restricted epitopes. Donor HLA type was relevant to the analysis, as public TCR beta signatures indicated carriage of CMV infection together with the matching HLA type. Results the study describes overall, beyond this receptor: In both this cohort and an independent cohort of 300 to 450 donors, the cumulative frequency of public TCR beta family members distinguished carriers of CMV infection plus the relevant HLA type. In the ex vivo response, HLA-C-restricted CMV-specific TCR beta clonotypes were dominant, and in two of eight donors the single most frequent clonotype came from this HLA-C-restricted group.

At the junction V is shortened by 2 bases and J by 9 bases; bases outside the gene matches: 9. Measured from the cysteine to the phenylalanine, the CDR3 is 15 residues long. Solely the CDR3 DNA is kept, with 45 bases framed from the first base. The germline V gene provides CDR1 SGHVT and CDR2 SQSDAQ. Comments on this clonotype: Its antigen specificity is not known. Per-base qualities were not stored, and no clone one base away is much larger.

The treatment or condition label corresponds to: in vitro stimulation with specific CMV peptide epitopes to enrich CMV-specific T cells. These reads were obtained on an Illumina HiSeq 1500. TCRdb applied fastp at Q25 and MiXCR to the public reads, then kept only in-frame beta chains. Each entry is one CDR3 protein sequence, shown with its most common DNA and genes. The sample records some 590,000 distinct CDR3 sequences, 40% of which are singletons. The ten largest make up more than 40% of the sample. This receptor was identified in a human donor in good health (CMV status not recorded). Some clones in this sample may be carry-over from other donors' samples. This sequence uses TRBV7-4 and TRBJ2-1, and TRBD1 matches 8 of the central bases. Material: cultured PBMCs, obtained from culture after CMV antigen stimulation. The CDR3 protein is CASSLMSAGGTEQFF. The bases read TGTGCCAGCAGCTTAATGTCCGCAGGGGGCACTGAGCAGTTCTTC.